The clone carrying this T cell receptor beta chain occurred a few times. The ends lost 0 bases at V and 4 bases at J; junction bases unmatched: 18. CDR1 is DFQATT, CDR2 SNEGSKA, per germline (reference sequence). There are 18 residues in the CDR3. The time point denotes: patch test 1, 2 weeks after DPC sensitization. This sample's treatment: therapeutic diphenylcyclopropenone sensitization with weekly scalp DPC. These data originate in a study of human T cells and chemical hapten exposure. TCRdb passed the RACE reads through MiXCR, listing each CDR3 protein once. The sample contains around 340,000 distinct CDR3 sequences, approximately 6.9% of which appear only once.

The sequenced sample was whole blood, obtained in connection with sensitization to the hapten diphenylcyclopropenone (DPC). The source of this sequence is a young woman with alopecia areata. Some clones in this sample may be carry-over from other donors' samples. The gene calls are TRBV20-1 and TRBJ2-7; TRBD1 agrees at 7 bases. CDR3 amino acids: CSARDLPEKDRVKYEQYF. The CDR3 region has the DNA TGCAGTGCTAGAGATCTACCCGAAAAAGACAGGGTCAAGTACGAGCAGTACTTC.